Included here is one T cell receptor (beta chain) sequence, with context. Donors had no recently reported acute infections or vaccinations and were HIV-negative. These data originate in a study of shared clonotypes between healthy human individuals. Each subset's genomic DNA was shared equally among a number of immunoSEQ plates. Sequencing was performed with immunoSEQ multiplex PCR; in TCRdb, only in-frame clones are kept and a portion is missing. The table has some 470,000 clones, 76% seen once; the top ten hold 10% to 15%. The CDR3 contains 12 residues. Trimming shortened V by 7 bases and J by 2 bases, and 6 bases separated the two germline ends. Germline values: CDR1 SEHNR, CDR2 FQNEAQ (reference sequence).

The chain uses TRBV7-9 and TRBJ2-1; no definite D call. This TCR was sampled from a woman between 35 and 50 years old in good health. Some clones in this sample may be carry-over from other donors' samples. The sample comprised PBMCs. The CDR3 sequence is CASTLAYNEQFF. In nucleotides, the CDR3 is TGTGCCAGCACTCTGGCCTACAATGAGCAGTTCTTC.